These 21 T cell receptor beta chains originate from one sample sequenced in a study of OX40 agonist ivuxolimab in advanced cancers. Method: immunoSEQ multiplex PCR; TCRdb's copy keeps in-frame clones and lacks some. The sample has some 31,000 clones; approximately 80% are singletons. The starting material was CD4+ or CD8+ T cells sorted from blood, obtained in a trial of the OX40 agonist ivuxolimab. The receptor set was obtained from an adult with an advanced solid tumor such as melanoma, head and neck, liver or kidney cancer.

This clone was picked up a small number of times. Within the sample, other DNA sequences also encode this same CDR3. The CDR3 loop is CASSLSSQLTDTQYF. The CDR3 region has the DNA TGCGCCAGCAGCTTATCGTCTCAGCTCACAGATACGCAGTATTTT. The rearrangement uses TRBV5-1 and TRBJ2-3; D is undetermined. Trimming pared 2 bases from V and 2 bases from J, leaving 12 bases between. The CDR3 has 15 residues. The V gene's germline CDR1 is SGHRS and CDR2 YFSETQ.

The chain is built from TRBV18 and TRBJ2-5; D possibly corresponds to TRBD2 (6 bases). The last part of the DNA fits TRBJ2-7 better; the J call may be wrong. Germline V gives CDR1 KGHSH, CDR2 LQKENI. The CDR3 runs to 15 residues. CDR3 region: CASSPRLGETYEQYF. CDR3 coding DNA: TGTGCCAGCTCACCCCGACTAGGGGAAACCTACGAGCAGTACTTC.

The V gene is TRBV5-1, the J gene TRBJ1-1; 7 nucleotides align to TRBD1. V was pared by 3 bases and J by 0 bases, with 11 bases of the junction left unmatched. Germline V gene data show CDR1 as SGHRS and CDR2 as YFSETQ. This CDR3 is 17 amino acids long. The CDR3 reads CASSSTEGAGVNTEAFF. The CDR3 DNA reads TGCGCCAGCAGCTCCACAGAGGGGGCGGGAGTGAACACTGAAGCTTTCTTT.

The chain is built from TRBV5-5 and TRBJ2-2; D gene unclear. Germline V gene data show CDR1 as SGHKS and CDR2 as YYEKEE (reference sequence). V lost 0 bases and J 4 bases, leaving 10 bases between the germline ends. The CDR3 length is 15 residues. CDR3 coding DNA: TGTGCCAGCAGCTTGGTGCAGGTATCCACCGGGGAGCTGTTTTTT. As protein: CASSLVQVSTGELFF.

The chain uses TRBV11-2 and TRBJ2-7; D unresolved. CDR1 is SGHAT and CDR2 is FQNNGV in the germline V gene. This CDR3 spans 14 amino acids. The germline V and J ends were trimmed by 1 base and 3 bases, with 10 bases remaining between them. CDR3 in amino acids: CASSLGLFGYEQYF. CDR3 sequence (DNA): TGTGCCAGCAGCTTAGGCCTTTTTGGCTACGAGCAGTACTTC. Looking up the rest from reference TRBV11-2 and TRBJ2-7 gives the full variable domain: EAGVAQSPRYKIIEKRQSVAFWCNPISGHATLYWYQQILGQGPKLLIQFQNNGVVDDSQLPKDRFSAERLKGVDSTLKIQPAKLEDSAVYLCASSLGLFGYEQYFGPGTRLTVT.

V is TRBV6-1 and J is TRBJ1-2; D uncertain. The CDR3 is 15 amino acids. Trimming took off 7 bases at V and 0 bases at J, with 15 bases between the two ends. Germline loops: CDR1 MNHNS, CDR2 SASEGT. The CDR3 bases are TGTGCCAGCACCCTGGGCATCGGAGCTAACTATGGCTACACCTTC. This codes for CASTLGIGANYGYTF.

V gene TRBV15 combines with J gene TRBJ1-6, with a possible D match to TRBD1 (5 bases). Germline lookup yields CDR1 LNHNV and CDR2 YYDKDF (reference sequence). Trimming cost V 0 bases and J 1 base, with 10 bases left between them. The CDR3 has 17 residues. The CDR3 nucleotides are TGTGCCACCAGCAGAGATCGGGGGGTTTCCTATAATTCACCCCTCCACTTT. It is translated as CATSRDRGVSYNSPLHF.

The CDR3 protein is CASEYANTEAFF. The CDR3 coding sequence is TGTGCCAGCGAGTACGCGAACACTGAAGCTTTCTTT. This rearrangement joins TRBV2 to TRBJ1-1, with D hard to call. The CDR3 sequence is 12 residues long. The germline gives CDR1 SNHLY, CDR2 FYNNEI. V was pared by 8 bases and J by 1 base, with 8 bases between. Complete variable domain (other parts from reference TRBV2 and TRBJ1-1): EPEVTQTPSHQVTQMGQEVILRCVPISNHLYFYWYRQILGQKVEFLVSFYNNEISEKSEIFDDQFSVERPDGSNFTLKIRSTKLEDSAMYFCASEYANTEAFFGQGTRLTVV.

The chain joins TRBV27 to TRBJ2-7; a weak D match, TRBD1 (5 bases). Trimming stripped 3 bases from V and 3 bases from J, with 15 bases between. CDR1 is MNHEY, CDR2 SMNVEV, per germline (reference sequence). This CDR3 comprises 15 residues. CDR3 nucleotides: TGTGCCAGCAGTTTTAAAGGGGTTCTATTCTACGAGCAGTACTTC. Protein product: CASSFKGVLFYEQYF.

As to this clone: One end of the junction does not line up with germline, which may come from a read error. The chain is built from TRBV11-1 and TRBJ1-5, with D perhaps TRBD1 (5 bases). CDR1 is SGHAT, CDR2 FQDESV, per germline (reference sequence). The CDR3 runs 15 residues. CDR3 DNA: TGTGCCAGCAACCTCTGGGGGTCTAGCGATCAGCCCCAGCATTTT. Its protein is CASNLWGSSDQPQHF. Full variable domain (remainder filled in from reference TRBV11-1 and TRBJ1-5): EAEVAQSPRYKITEKSQAVAFWCDPISGHATLYWYRQILGQGPELLVQFQDESVVDDSQLPKDRFSAERLKGVDSTLKIQPAELGDSAMYLCASNLWGSSDQPQHFGDGTRLSIL.

The chain links TRBV7-9 to TRBJ1-1; D remains unclear. Trimming took 3 bases from V and 2 from J, leaving 10 bases between them. CDR1 SEHNR and CDR2 FQNEAQ come from the germline V gene (reference sequence). CDR3 size: 14 residues. Here the CDR3 reads CASSLMDLNTEAFF. The CDR3 DNA reads TGTGCCAGCAGCTTGATGGACTTAAACACTGAAGCTTTCTTT.

In this sample, this clone turned up once. V usage is TRBV30 and J usage is TRBJ1-1; D not certain. The V gene lost 3 bases and the J gene lost 0 bases, with 8 bases spanning the gap. In germline, CDR1 is GTSNPN, CDR2 SVGIG (reference sequence). This CDR3 spans 13 amino acids. CDR3 protein: CAWRGNLNTEAFF. The CDR3 DNA reads TGTGCCTGGAGGGGAAACCTGAACACTGAAGCTTTCTTT.

The chain links TRBV2 to TRBJ1-4; D may be TRBD1 (5 bases). Trimming took 4 bases from V and 4 from J, leaving 10 bases between them. Germline CDR1 reads SNHLY; CDR2 reads FYNNEI. CDR3 length: 14 amino acids. Written as DNA, the CDR3 is TGTGCCAGCAGTGCTCAGGGAATTAATGAAAAACTGTTTTTT. It translates to CASSAQGINEKLFF.

The rearrangement uses TRBV7-2 and TRBJ1-3, with 9 bases matching TRBD1. J gave up 3 bases and V 8 bases, and 8 bases lay outside the gene matches. From germline, CDR1 is SGHTA and CDR2 FQGNSA. The CDR3 loop spans 15 amino acids. CDR3 loop: CASGLQGALGNTIYF. The DNA of the CDR3 is TGTGCCAGCGGGCTACAGGGGGCGCTTGGAAACACCATATATTTT.

V gene TRBV18 combines with J gene TRBJ1-4; possibly TRBD1 for D (5 bases). From germline, CDR1 is KGHSH and CDR2 LQKENI. This CDR3 comprises 14 residues. Deletions cut 5 bases from V and 7 bases from J, with 14 bases between. CDR3 coding DNA: TGTGCCAGCTCAAGGGGCAGGATAACTGAAAAACTGTTTTTT. It translates to CASSRGRITEKLFF.

This clone was detected only once. The chain joins TRBV11-2 to TRBJ2-3, with D perhaps matching TRBD1 or TRBD2 (5 bases each). This CDR3 spans 14 amino acids. With 3 bases removed from V and 0 bases from J, the gap between germline ends came to 7 bases. CDR1 SGHAT and CDR2 FQNNGV come from the germline V gene. The DNA for the CDR3 is TGTGCCAGCAGCTTGTGGGGGAGCACAGATACGCAGTATTTT. Its translation is CASSLWGSTDTQYF.

In this sample, this clone turned up a few times. The V and J genes are TRBV5-1 and TRBJ1-2, with D perhaps matching TRBD1 (6 bases). The V and J ends lost 2 bases and 0 bases respectively, with 14 bases between them. This CDR3 contains 16 residues. Germline V gene lookup returns CDR1 SGHRS and CDR2 YFSETQ. The CDR3 nucleotides read TGCGCCAGCAGCTTAGGGGGGACTGAAGCTAACTATGGCTACACCTTC. This codes for CASSLGGTEANYGYTF.

V gene TRBV28 combines with J gene TRBJ1-2; tentatively, D is TRBD1 (5 bases). The CDR3 contains 13 residues. Germline V gene sequence: CDR1 MDHEN, CDR2 SYDVKM. Trimming stripped 2 bases from V and 7 bases from J, with 11 bases between. The chain's CDR3 is CASSLVGGSGYTF. In DNA, the CDR3 is TGTGCCAGCAGTTTAGTGGGGGGATCTGGCTACACCTTC.

J is TRBJ1-2 and V is TRBV4-1; D gene uncertain. The CDR3 consists of 14 residues. Trimming cost V 1 base and J 8 bases, with 14 bases left between them. Looked up from germline, CDR1 is MGHRA and CDR2 is YSYEKL. The CDR3 protein is CASSQVLTPDGYTF. CDR3 DNA: TGCGCCAGCAGCCAAGTCCTGACCCCAGACGGCTACACCTTC.

This chain links TRBV6-6 with TRBJ1-1; no clear D. The CDR3 runs to 16 residues. V was cut by 5 bases and J by 0 bases, with 16 bases left in between. Germline V gene data show CDR1 as MNHNY and CDR2 as SVGAGI (reference sequence). In DNA, the CDR3 is TGTGCCAGCAGTGCACCCCTCGGACGTCTGAACACTGAAGCTTTCTTT. Its translation: CASSAPLGRLNTEAFF.

This chain uses TRBV10-3 with TRBJ2-7, with 15 positions matching TRBD2. This CDR3 is 17 amino acids long. Germline V gene lookup returns CDR1 ENHRY and CDR2 SYGVKD. The trim removed 6 bases at V and 2 bases at J, leaving 8 bases unmatched. The CDR3 region has the DNA TGTGCCATCAGAGCGGGACTAGCGGGGGGCCAACCCTACGAGCAGTACTTC. It yields the protein CAIRAGLAGGQPYEQYF.